The source of this TCR beta chain is a study of T cell clones after liver transplantation. The table came from immunoSEQ multiplex PCR; TCRdb's copy has only in-frame clones and leaves some out. The sample has about 80,000 clones, about 82% seen once. The CDR3 sequence is 13 residues long. V lost 5 bases to trimming and J lost 4 bases; unmatched junction nucleotides: 5. In germline, CDR1 is SGHDT, CDR2 YYEEEE. A single count supports this clone. This receptor was taken from a human patient who received a liver transplant. Some of these T cells may belong to the graft donor. The chain couples TRBV5-6 to TRBJ2-7; 8 nucleotides line up with TRBD2. The input for sequencing was CD4+ T cells from blood, taken around 42 months after liver transplant. In DNA form, the CDR3 reads TGTGCCAGCAGACATACTAGCGGATACGAGCAGTACTTC. Its translation is CASRHTSGYEQYF.